The 26 T cell receptor beta chains listed next were all sequenced from one sample in a study of T cell repertoires in cytomegalovirus infection. TCRdb passed the reads through MiXCR, listing each CDR3 protein once. The sample holds a few hundred thousand distinct CDR3 sequences, 9.5% seen once. The specimen sequenced was PBMCs. The receptors come from a human donor in good health (CMV status not recorded). Some clones in this sample may be carry-over from other donors' samples.

This clonotype appeared many times. This sequence joins TRBV7-2 and TRBJ2-3, with a possible D match to TRBD1 (5 bases). The CDR3 is 13 amino acids. V lost 6 bases to trimming and J lost 6 bases, with 13 bases between them. Germline V gene lookup returns CDR1 SGHTA and CDR2 FQGNSA. The CDR3 spells CASRPDRADTQYF. In DNA form, the CDR3 reads TGTGCCAGCAGGCCCGACAGAGCCGATACGCAGTATTTT.

The chain recombines TRBV7-9 with TRBJ1-6; D call uncertain. CDR3 length: 14 residues. Germline V gene data show CDR1 as SEHNR and CDR2 as FQNEAQ (reference sequence). V dropped 2 bases and J dropped 5 bases, with 7 bases sitting between them. CDR3 coding DNA: TGTGCCAGCAGCTTATCCGGGAATAATTCACCCCTCCACTTT. Translated: CASSLSGNNSPLHF.

The chain has TRBV24-1 and TRBJ2-1; D remains unclear. Trimming left V 10 bases short and J 0 bases short, with 12 bases between. This CDR3 region has 14 residues. Germline V gene sequence: CDR1 KGHDR, CDR2 SFDVKD. CDR3 protein: CATRGRPSYNEQFF. CDR3 DNA: TGTGCCACTCGCGGACGCCCCTCCTACAATGAGCAGTTCTTC.

This chain connects TRBV27 to TRBJ2-2, with D perhaps TRBD1 or TRBD2 (6 bases each). CDR1 MNHEY and CDR2 SMNVEV come from the germline V gene (reference sequence). V was pared by 3 bases and J by 6 bases, with 17 bases between. The CDR3 loop spans 16 amino acids. For the CDR3, the DNA is TGTGCCAGCAGTTTTCTAGTTGAGGGGGGAGCCGGGGAGCTGTTTTTT. Protein sequence: CASSFLVEGGAGELFF.

There are many counts of this clonotype. The CDR3 DNA reads as TGTGCCAGCAGCTTAACGTCCAGCGGGGGGGGCCAAGAGACCCAGTACTTC. Amino acid sequence: CASSLTSSGGGQETQYF. This chain joins TRBV7-3 and TRBJ2-5; 10 positions match TRBD2. Germline trimming cut 0 bases from V and 1 base from J; bases unmatched to any gene: 5. The germline V gene has CDR1 SGHTA and CDR2 FQGTGA. The CDR3 sequence is 17 residues long.

The chain uses TRBV18 and TRBJ2-4; either TRBD1 or TRBD2 may supply D (9 bases each). The V and J ends lost 3 bases and 7 bases respectively, with 28 bases between them. The CDR3 has 19 residues. CDR1 and CDR2 from the germline V gene are KGHSH and LQKENI. The CDR3 DNA sequence: TGTGCCAGCTCACCCCTTAGGGACAGGGATAACAGCGGGAGGAACATTCAGTACTTC. It yields the protein CASSPLRDRDNSGRNIQYF.

The sample holds many counts of this clonotype. The chain joins TRBV7-2 to TRBJ2-3; 7 bases match TRBD2. The V segment lost 8 bases and the J segment 0 bases; nucleotides outside the gene matches: 8. CDR3 length: 15 amino acids. The V gene's germline CDR1 is SGHTA and CDR2 FQGNSA. CDR3 sequence (DNA): TGTGCCAGCCGGCCAGGGAGGGTTAGCACAGATACGCAGTATTTT. It yields the protein CASRPGRVSTDTQYF.

This clonotype was seen at least ten times. The V gene is TRBV7-9, the J gene TRBJ2-1, with 7 bases fitting TRBD2. The CDR3 is 14 residues long. The J segment lost 8 bases and the V segment lost 0 bases, leaving 4 bases of the junction unmatched. Germline loops: CDR1 SEHNR, CDR2 FQNEAQ (reference sequence). The CDR3 region has the DNA TGTGCCAGCAGCTTAGCGGGAGGGCCCTATGAGCAGTTCTTC. Encoded protein: CASSLAGGPYEQFF.

This clonotype was observed many times. This chain uses TRBV20-1 with TRBJ2-1, with 9 bases lining up with TRBD2. Germline lookup yields CDR1 DFQATT and CDR2 SNEGSKA (reference sequence). CDR3 length equals 15 residues. Trimming at V came to 2 bases and at J to 3 bases, leaving 5 bases not matched to a gene. The CDR3 loop is CSARPSSGIYNEQFF. The CDR3, as DNA: TGCAGTGCTAGACCCTCTAGCGGGATCTACAATGAGCAGTTCTTC.

The V and J genes are TRBV10-3 and TRBJ1-2, with a possible D match to TRBD1 (6 bases). The germline gives CDR1 ENHRY, CDR2 SYGVKD. The CDR3 totals 12 residues. Between the trimmed V and J ends, which lost 10 bases and 6 bases, there was a span of 15 bases. CDR3 DNA: TGTGCCAGCCGAGGGGGGATGGATGGCTACACCTTC. Encoded protein: CASRGGMDGYTF.

V and J are TRBV6-2 or TRBV6-3 and TRBJ1-5, with 7 bases that match TRBD1. The germline V gene encodes CDR1 MNHEY and CDR2 SVGEGT. The CDR3 spans 18 residues. V shed 6 bases and J 0 bases; nucleotides not matched to a gene: 14. The CDR3 protein is CASSRPEMTGHSNQPQHF. CDR3 in DNA: TGTGCCAGCAGCCGACCGGAGATGACAGGGCATAGCAATCAGCCCCAGCATTTT.

This clonotype was recorded many times. The V and J genes are TRBV7-2 and TRBJ2-3, with D tentatively TRBD2 (5 bases). CDR3 length: 13 amino acids. The V and J ends lost 6 bases and 5 bases respectively, with 12 bases between them. Germline V gene lookup returns CDR1 SGHTA and CDR2 FQGNSA. In DNA form, the CDR3 reads TGTGCCAGCAGACGGGGAATGGTAGATACGCAGTATTTT. Its translation: CASRRGMVDTQYF.

This clonotype was seen only a few times. This chain joins TRBV20-1 and TRBJ1-1; D gene unclear. Trimming removed 3 bases at V and 4 bases at J, with 0 bases between. The germline gives CDR1 DFQATT, CDR2 SNEGSKA (reference sequence). The length of the CDR3 is 9 residues. CDR3 in DNA: TGCAGTGCTAGCACTGAAGCTTTCTTT. Its protein is CSASTEAFF.

Points on this clonotype: Compared with germline, one end of the junction differs, possibly owing to a read error. The chain couples TRBV12-3 or TRBV12-4 to TRBJ1-6, with unresolved D. There are 13 residues in the CDR3. CDR3 region: CANSSLYNSPLHF. The CDR3 DNA sequence: TGTGCCAACAGTTCCCTCTATAATTCACCCCTCCACTTT.

The chain carries TRBV7-2 and TRBJ2-3; no clear D gene. The CDR3 covers 13 residues. Germline V lookup: CDR1 SGHTA, CDR2 FQGNSA. The V end was cut by 4 bases, the J end by 6 bases, with 11 bases between. CDR3 sequence (DNA): TGTGCCAGCAGCTCCCTTTACGCGGATACGCAGTATTTT. Translating gives CASSSLYADTQYF. The full variable domain, its missing parts supplied by reference TRBV7-2 and TRBJ2-3, is GAGVSQSPSNKVTEKGKDVELRCDPISGHTALYWYRQSLGQGLEFLIYFQGNSAPDKSGLPSDRFSAERTGGSVSTLTIQRTQQEDSAVYLCASSSLYADTQYFGPGTRLTVL.

Only a few counts were recorded for this clonotype. This sequence joins TRBV6-6 and TRBJ1-1; no reliable D call. CDR3 length: 13 amino acids. Trimming took off 2 bases at V and 4 bases at J, with 8 bases between the two ends. CDR1 is MNHNY and CDR2 is SVGAGI in the germline V gene (reference sequence). The CDR3 is CASSYRRLTEAFF. The CDR3 nucleotides are TGTGCCAGCAGTTACCGCAGACTCACTGAAGCTTTCTTT.

This clonotype was seen a few times. The chain recombines TRBV9 with TRBJ1-6; maybe TRBD1 (5 bases). The CDR3 runs 16 residues. CDR1 is SGDLS and CDR2 is YYNGEE in the germline V gene. Trimming stripped 0 bases from V and 7 bases from J, with 14 bases between. CDR3 in DNA: TGTGCCAGCAGCGTAGAAGGCAGGGCGGGAAATTCACCCCTCCACTTT. It yields the protein CASSVEGRAGNSPLHF.

There are a few counts of this clonotype. The chain joins TRBV10-3 to TRBJ1-2; 7 bases align to TRBD1. Germline-derived CDR1 and CDR2 are ENHRY and SYGVKD. The CDR3 sequence is 15 residues long. J lost 5 bases, V lost 0 bases, and 6 bases had no gene match. The CDR3 sequence is CAISESGGGAYGYTF. The CDR3, as DNA: TGTGCCATCAGTGAGTCGGGAGGGGGCGCATATGGCTACACCTTC.

This clonotype was counted ten times or more. The CDR3 reads CASSATGGRTEAFF. The CDR3, as DNA: TGTGCCAGCAGCGCTACAGGGGGCAGGACTGAAGCTTTCTTT. The chain combines TRBV7-2 with TRBJ1-1, with 9 positions matching TRBD1. The CDR3 sequence is 14 residues long. Unmatched junction bases numbered 6, after V lost 5 bases and J lost 5 bases. CDR1 and CDR2 (germline): SGHTA, FQGNSA.

This chain links TRBV20-1 with TRBJ1-2; D gene ambiguous. Germline assignment: CDR1 DFQATT and CDR2 SNEGSKA (reference sequence). The length of the CDR3 is 13 residues. The DNA of the CDR3 is TGCAGCCAGAACAGCTTTACCCACTATGGCTACACCTTC. It is translated as CSQNSFTHYGYTF.

In this sample, this clonotype turned up once. The rearrangement links TRBV24-1 to TRBJ2-1; 7 bases line up with TRBD2. Germline assignment: CDR1 KGHDR and CDR2 SFDVKD. With V trimmed by 3 bases and J by 1 base, 5 bases remained unmatched. This CDR3 has 16 residues. CDR3 DNA sequence: TGTGCCACCAGTGATGGCAGCGGGAAATCCTACAATGAGCAGTTCTTC. This sequence encodes CATSDGSGKSYNEQFF.

This sequence joins TRBV20-1 and TRBJ1-5; no firm D call. V lost 2 bases and J 0 bases, leaving 5 bases between the germline ends. The CDR3 is made up of 13 amino acids. Germline CDR1 and CDR2: DFQATT and SNEGSKA (reference sequence). The CDR3 DNA reads TGCAGTGCTAGACAGGATAGCAATCAGCCCCAGCATTTT. Translation gives CSARQDSNQPQHF.

This clonotype occurred a few times. The chain employs TRBV6-6 and TRBJ1-5, with D possibly matching TRBD1 (5 bases). Trimming left V 7 bases short and J 0 bases short, with 16 bases between. The CDR3 has 16 amino acids. Germline V gives CDR1 MNHNY, CDR2 SVGAGI (reference sequence). The CDR3 spells CASTRDGSYSNQPQHF. The CDR3 DNA reads TGTGCCAGCACCCGGGACGGAAGTTATAGCAATCAGCCCCAGCATTTT.

This clonotype was recorded a few times. J is TRBJ2-4 and V is TRBV12-3 or TRBV12-4; a weak D match, TRBD2 (5 bases). The CDR3 spans 21 residues. V was pared by 2 bases and J by 1 base, with 27 bases between. The CDR3 sequence: CASSLREGQVGLLRAKNIQYF. The CDR3 DNA is TGTGCCAGCAGTTTAAGAGAGGGTCAGGTAGGGCTCCTAAGGGCCAAAAACATTCAGTACTTC.

This rearrangement joins TRBV6-2 or TRBV6-3 to TRBJ2-2, with 10 bases identical to TRBD2. In germline, CDR1 is MNHEY, CDR2 SVGEGT. Trimming cost V 9 bases and J 0 bases; bases outside gene matches: 16. This CDR3 has 19 residues. CDR3: CASSPWELAGGANTGELFF. As DNA, the CDR3 is TGTGCCAGTTCCCCCTGGGAATTAGCGGGAGGAGCGAACACCGGGGAGCTGTTTTTT.

In its sample, this clonotype was seen many times. The V call is TRBV6-2 or TRBV6-3, the J call TRBJ2-1; D call uncertain. The germline CDR1 and CDR2 sequences are MNHEY and SVGEGT. V lost 5 bases to trimming and J lost 0 bases, with 11 bases between them. This CDR3 comprises 15 residues. The DNA of the CDR3 is TGTGCCAGCAGTCGCGACGTAAGCTCCTACAATGAGCAGTTCTTC. Its protein product is CASSRDVSSYNEQFF.